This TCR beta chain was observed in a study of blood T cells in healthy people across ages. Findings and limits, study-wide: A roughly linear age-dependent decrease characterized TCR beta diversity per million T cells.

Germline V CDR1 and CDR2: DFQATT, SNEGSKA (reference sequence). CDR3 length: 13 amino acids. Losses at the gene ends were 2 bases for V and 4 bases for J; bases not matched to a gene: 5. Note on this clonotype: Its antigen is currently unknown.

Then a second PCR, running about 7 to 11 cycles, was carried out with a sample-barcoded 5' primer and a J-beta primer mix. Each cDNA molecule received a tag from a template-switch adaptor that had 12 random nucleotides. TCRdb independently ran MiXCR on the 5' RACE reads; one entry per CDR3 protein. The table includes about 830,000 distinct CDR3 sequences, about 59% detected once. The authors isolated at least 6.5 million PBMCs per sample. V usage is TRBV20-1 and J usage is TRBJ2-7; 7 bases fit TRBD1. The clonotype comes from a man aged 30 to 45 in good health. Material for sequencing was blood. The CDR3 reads CSARLTGRYEQYF. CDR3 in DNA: TGCAGTGCTAGACTGACAGGGCGATACGAGCAGTACTTC.